The T cell receptor (beta chain) under discussion was sequenced for a study of beta chain features in type 1 diabetes. Across the whole study: Healthy donors resembled patients in age, gender and cell yields. Study results and caveats: Researchers report that Type 1 diabetes patients had moderately but significantly shorter TCRB CDR3s across all four CD4+ subsets.

CDR1 and CDR2 (germline): SGHNT, YYREEE (reference sequence). This CDR3 is built from 14 residues. On this clone: As yet, its antigen is unknown.

Based on CD45RO/CCR7/CD25/CD127/CD95/CD27, CD4+ regulatory, stem cell-like memory, naive and central memory cells were sorted. Sequenced material consisted of expressed TCRB transcripts (all of the isolated RNA was reverse transcribed). The table came from immunoSEQ multiplex PCR; TCRdb's copy has only in-frame clones and leaves some out. The sample has 200,000 to 250,000 clones, 13% to 15% seen once. The chain has TRBV5-4 and TRBJ2-5; a possible D gene is TRBD1 (6 bases). The DNA end is more similar to TRBJ2-7, so the J call may be wrong. The sequencing sample was made of naive CD4+ T cells from blood. The source is a woman aged 40-49 years in good health. CDR3 sequence: CASSPGTFPYEQYF. The CDR3 nucleotides read TGTGCCAGCAGCCCAGGGACATTCCCCTACGAGCAGTACTTC.